The table lists the clone carrying this T cell receptor (beta chain) with a count of one. Its antigen is still unknown. This specimen comes from a study of T cell responses to AZD1222 COVID-19 vaccine. General study findings and limits: Donors in the cohort were predominantly white British and more often female, and clonal diversity was possibly underestimated.

The CDR3 is made up of 13 amino acids. Germline CDR1 is GTSNPN and CDR2 is SVGIG (reference sequence). Trimming removed 2 bases from V and 2 bases from J, with 10 bases in between. Clones were sequenced by immunoSEQ multiplex PCR, and TCRdb holds only the in-frame ones, with some missing. The sample holds some 80,000 clones, approximately 91% seen once. The sample was peripheral blood, taken on day 0 of MenACWY control vaccination. The receptor comes from an adult in good health. The chain employs TRBV30 and TRBJ2-7, with TRBD2 as a possible D gene (6 bases). The CDR3 DNA is TGTGCCTGGAGTCCCGGGGGTACCTACGAGCAGTACTTC. Translation gives CAWSPGGTYEQYF.